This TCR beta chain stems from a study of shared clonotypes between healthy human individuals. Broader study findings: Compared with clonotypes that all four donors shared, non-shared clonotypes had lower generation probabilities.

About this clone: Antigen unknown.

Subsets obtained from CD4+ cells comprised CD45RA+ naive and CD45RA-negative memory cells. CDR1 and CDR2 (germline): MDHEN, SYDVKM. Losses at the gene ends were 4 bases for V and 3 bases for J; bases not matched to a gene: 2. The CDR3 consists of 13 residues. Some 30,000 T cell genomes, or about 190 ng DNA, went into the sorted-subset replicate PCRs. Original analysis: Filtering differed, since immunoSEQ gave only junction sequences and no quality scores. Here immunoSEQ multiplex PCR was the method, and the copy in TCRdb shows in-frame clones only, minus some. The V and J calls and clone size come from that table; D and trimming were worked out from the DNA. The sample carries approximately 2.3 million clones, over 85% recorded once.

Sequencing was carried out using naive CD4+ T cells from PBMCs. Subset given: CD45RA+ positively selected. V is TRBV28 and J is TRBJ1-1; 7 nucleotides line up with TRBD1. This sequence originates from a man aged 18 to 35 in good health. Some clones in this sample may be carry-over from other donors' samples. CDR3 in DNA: TGTGCCAGCAGTTGGGACAGATACACTGAAGCTTTCTTT. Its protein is CASSWDRYTEAFF.